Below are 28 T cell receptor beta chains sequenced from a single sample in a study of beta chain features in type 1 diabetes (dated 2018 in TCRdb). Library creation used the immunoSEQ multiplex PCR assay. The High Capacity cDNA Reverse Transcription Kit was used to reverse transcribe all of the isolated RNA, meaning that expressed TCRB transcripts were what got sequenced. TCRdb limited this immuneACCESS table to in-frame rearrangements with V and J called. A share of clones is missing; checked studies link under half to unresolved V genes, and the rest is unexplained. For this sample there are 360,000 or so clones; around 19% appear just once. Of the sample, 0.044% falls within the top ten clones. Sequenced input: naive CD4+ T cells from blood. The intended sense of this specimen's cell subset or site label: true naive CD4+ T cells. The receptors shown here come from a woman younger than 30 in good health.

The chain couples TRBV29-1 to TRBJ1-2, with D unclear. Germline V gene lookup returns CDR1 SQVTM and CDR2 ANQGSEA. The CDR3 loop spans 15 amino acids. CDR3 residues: CITDGEMGSNYGYTF. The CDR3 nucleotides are TGCATCACCGATGGGGAGATGGGATCTAACTATGGCTACACCTTC.

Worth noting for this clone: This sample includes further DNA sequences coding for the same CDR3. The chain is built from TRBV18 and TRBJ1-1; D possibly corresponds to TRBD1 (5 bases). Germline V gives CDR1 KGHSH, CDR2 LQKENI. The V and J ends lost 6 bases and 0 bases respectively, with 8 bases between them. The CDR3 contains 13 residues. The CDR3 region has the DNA TGTGCCAGCTCGCCGACAGTGAACACTGAAGCTTTCTTT. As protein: CASSPTVNTEAFF.

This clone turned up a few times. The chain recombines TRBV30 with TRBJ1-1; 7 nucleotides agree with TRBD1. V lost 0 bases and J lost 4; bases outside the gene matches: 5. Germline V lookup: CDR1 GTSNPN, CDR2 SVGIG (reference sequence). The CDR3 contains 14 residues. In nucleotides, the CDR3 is TGTGCCTGGAGTGTACTGACAGGGATCACTGAAGCTTTCTTT. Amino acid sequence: CAWSVLTGITEAFF. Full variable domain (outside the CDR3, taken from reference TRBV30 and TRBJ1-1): SQTIHQWPATLVQPVGSPLSLECTVEGTSNPNLYWYRQAAGRGLQLLFYSVGIGQISSEVPQNLSASRPQDRQFILSSKKLLLSDSGFYLCAWSVLTGITEAFFGQGTRLTVV.

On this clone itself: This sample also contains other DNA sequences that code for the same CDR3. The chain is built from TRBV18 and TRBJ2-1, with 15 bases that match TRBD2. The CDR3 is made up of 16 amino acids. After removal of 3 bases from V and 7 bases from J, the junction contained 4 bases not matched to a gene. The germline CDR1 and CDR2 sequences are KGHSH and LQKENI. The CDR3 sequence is CASSPGLAGGPNEQFF. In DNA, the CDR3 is TGTGCCAGCTCACCCGGACTAGCGGGGGGGCCGAATGAGCAGTTCTTC.

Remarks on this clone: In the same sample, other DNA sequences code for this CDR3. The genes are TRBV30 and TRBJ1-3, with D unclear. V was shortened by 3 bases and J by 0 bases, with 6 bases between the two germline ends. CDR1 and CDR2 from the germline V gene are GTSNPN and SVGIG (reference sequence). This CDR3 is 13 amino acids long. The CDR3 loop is CAWSSFSGNTIYF. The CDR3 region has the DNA TGTGCCTGGAGCTCCTTCTCTGGAAACACCATATATTTT. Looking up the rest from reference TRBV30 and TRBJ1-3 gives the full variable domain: SQTIHQWPATLVQPVGSPLSLECTVEGTSNPNLYWYRQAAGRGLQLLFYSVGIGQISSEVPQNLSASRPQDRQFILSSKKLLLSDSGFYLCAWSSFSGNTIYFGEGSWLTVV.

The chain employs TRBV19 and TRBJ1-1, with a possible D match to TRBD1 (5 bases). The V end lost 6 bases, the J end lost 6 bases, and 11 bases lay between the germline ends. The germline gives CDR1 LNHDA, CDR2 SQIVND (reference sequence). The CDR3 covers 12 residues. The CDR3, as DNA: TGTGCCAGTAGCGGGGAGGGGTCTGAAGCTTTCTTT. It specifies CASSGEGSEAFF. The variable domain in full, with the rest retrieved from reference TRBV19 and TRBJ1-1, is DGGITQSPKYLFRKEGQNVTLSCEQNLNHDAMYWYRQDPGQGLRLIYYSQIVNDFQKGDIAEGYSVSREKKESFPLTVTSAQKNPTAFYLCASSGEGSEAFFGQGTRLTVV.

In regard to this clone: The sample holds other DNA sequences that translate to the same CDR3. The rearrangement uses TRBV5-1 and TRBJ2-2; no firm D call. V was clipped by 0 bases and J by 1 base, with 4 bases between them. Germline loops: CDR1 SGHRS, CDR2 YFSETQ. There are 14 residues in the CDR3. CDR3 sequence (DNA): TGCGCCAGCAGCTTGGGAGAGAACACCGGGGAGCTGTTTTTT. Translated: CASSLGENTGELFF.

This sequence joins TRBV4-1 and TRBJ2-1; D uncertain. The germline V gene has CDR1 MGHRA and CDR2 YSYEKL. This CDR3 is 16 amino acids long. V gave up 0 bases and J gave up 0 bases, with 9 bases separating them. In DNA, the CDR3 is TGCGCCAGCAGCCAAGACAAGGCGGCCTCCTACAATGAGCAGTTCTTC. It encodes CASSQDKAASYNEQFF.

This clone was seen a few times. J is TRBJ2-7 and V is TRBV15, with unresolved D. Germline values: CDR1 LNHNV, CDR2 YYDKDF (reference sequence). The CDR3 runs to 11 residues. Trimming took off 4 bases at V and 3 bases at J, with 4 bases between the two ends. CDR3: CATSIGYEQYF. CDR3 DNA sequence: TGTGCCACCAGCATCGGCTACGAGCAGTACTTC.

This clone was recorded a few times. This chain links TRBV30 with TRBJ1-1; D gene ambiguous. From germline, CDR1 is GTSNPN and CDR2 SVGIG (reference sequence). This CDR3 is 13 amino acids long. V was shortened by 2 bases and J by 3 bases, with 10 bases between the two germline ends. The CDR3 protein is CAWSTQEDTEAFF. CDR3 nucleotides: TGTGCCTGGAGTACGCAAGAGGACACTGAAGCTTTCTTT. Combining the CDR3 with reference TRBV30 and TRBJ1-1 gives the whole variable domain SQTIHQWPATLVQPVGSPLSLECTVEGTSNPNLYWYRQAAGRGLQLLFYSVGIGQISSEVPQNLSASRPQDRQFILSSKKLLLSDSGFYLCAWSTQEDTEAFFGQGTRLTVV.

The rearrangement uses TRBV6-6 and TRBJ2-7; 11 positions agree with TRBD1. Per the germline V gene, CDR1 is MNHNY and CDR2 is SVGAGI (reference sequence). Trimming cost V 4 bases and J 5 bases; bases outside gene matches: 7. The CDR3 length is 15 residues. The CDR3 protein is CASSSYPGQGDEQYF. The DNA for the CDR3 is TGTGCCAGCAGTTCTTACCCGGGACAGGGGGACGAGCAGTACTTC.

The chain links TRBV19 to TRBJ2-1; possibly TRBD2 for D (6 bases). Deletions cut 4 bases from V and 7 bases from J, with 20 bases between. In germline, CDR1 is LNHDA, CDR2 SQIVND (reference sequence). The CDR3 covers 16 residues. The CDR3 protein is CASSRTGLIPWNEQFF. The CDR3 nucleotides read TGTGCCAGTAGTAGAACGGGACTGATACCGTGGAATGAGCAGTTCTTC.

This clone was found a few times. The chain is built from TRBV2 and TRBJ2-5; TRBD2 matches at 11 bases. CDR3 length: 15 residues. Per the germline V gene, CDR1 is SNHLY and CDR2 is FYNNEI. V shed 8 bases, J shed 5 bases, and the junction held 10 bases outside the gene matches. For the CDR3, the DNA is TGTGCCAGCCGACTTAGCGGGAGGGTTGGGGAGACCCAGTACTTC. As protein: CASRLSGRVGETQYF.

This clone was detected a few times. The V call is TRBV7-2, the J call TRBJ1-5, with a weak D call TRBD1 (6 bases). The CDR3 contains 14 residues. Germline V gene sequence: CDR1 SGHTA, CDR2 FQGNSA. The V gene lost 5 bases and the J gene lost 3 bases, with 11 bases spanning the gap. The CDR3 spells CASSPQGSNQPQHF. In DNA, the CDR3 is TGTGCCAGCAGCCCTCAGGGGTCCAATCAGCCCCAGCATTTT. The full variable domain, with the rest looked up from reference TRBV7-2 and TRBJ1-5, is GAGVSQSPSNKVTEKGKDVELRCDPISGHTALYWYRQSLGQGLEFLIYFQGNSAPDKSGLPSDRFSAERTGGSVSTLTIQRTQQEDSAVYLCASSPQGSNQPQHFGDGTRLSIL.

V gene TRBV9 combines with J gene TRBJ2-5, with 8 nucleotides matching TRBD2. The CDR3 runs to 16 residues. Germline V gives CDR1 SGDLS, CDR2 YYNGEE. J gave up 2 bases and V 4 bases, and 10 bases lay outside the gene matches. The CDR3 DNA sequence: TGTGCCAGCAGCACCGGGGGGGCCAGGTGGCAAGAGACCCAGTACTTC. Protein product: CASSTGGARWQETQYF. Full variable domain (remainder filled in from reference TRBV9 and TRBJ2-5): DSGVTQTPKHLITATGQRVTLRCSPRSGDLSVYWYQQSLDQGLQFLIQYYNGEERAKGNILERFSAQQFPDLHSELNLSSLELGDSALYFCASSTGGARWQETQYFGPGTRLLVL.

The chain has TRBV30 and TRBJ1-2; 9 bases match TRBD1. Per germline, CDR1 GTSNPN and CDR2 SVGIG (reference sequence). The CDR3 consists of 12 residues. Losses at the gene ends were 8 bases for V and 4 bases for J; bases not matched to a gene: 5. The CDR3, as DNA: TGTGCCAGTACAGGGGGCGGCTATGGCTACACCTTC. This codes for CASTGGGYGYTF.

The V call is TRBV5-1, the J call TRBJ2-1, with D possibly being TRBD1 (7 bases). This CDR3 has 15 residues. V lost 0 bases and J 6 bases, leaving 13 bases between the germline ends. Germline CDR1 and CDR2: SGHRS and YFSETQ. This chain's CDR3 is CASSLGDQGGNEQFF. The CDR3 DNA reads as TGCGCCAGCAGCTTGGGTGATCAGGGGGGCAATGAGCAGTTCTTC.

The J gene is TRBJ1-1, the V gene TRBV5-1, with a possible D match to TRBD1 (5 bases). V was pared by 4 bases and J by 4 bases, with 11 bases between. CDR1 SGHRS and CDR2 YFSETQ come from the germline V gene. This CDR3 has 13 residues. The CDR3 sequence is CASSGGGGTEAFF. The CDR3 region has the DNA TGCGCCAGCAGCGGCGGGGGGGGCACTGAAGCTTTCTTT.

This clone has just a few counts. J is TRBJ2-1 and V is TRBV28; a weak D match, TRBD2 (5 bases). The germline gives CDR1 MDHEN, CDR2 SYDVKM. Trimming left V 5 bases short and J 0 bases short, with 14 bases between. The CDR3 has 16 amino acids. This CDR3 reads CASSPLAHSSYNEQFF. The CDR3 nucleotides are TGTGCCAGCAGTCCGTTAGCGCATAGCTCCTACAATGAGCAGTTCTTC.

The CDR3 spells CSVEESRYQETQYF. Here the CDR3 DNA reads TGCAGCGTTGAAGAATCCAGATACCAAGAGACCCAGTACTTC. The J gene is TRBJ2-5, the V gene TRBV29-1; D is ambiguous. Trimming removed 0 bases from V and 0 bases from J, with 8 bases in between. Germline assignment: CDR1 SQVTM and CDR2 ANQGSEA. The CDR3 runs 14 residues. The entire variable domain, with the rest obtained from reference TRBV29-1 and TRBJ2-5, is as follows: SAVISQKPSRDICQRGTSLTIQCQVDSQVTMMFWYRQQPGQSLTLIATANQGSEATYESGFVIDKFPISRPNLTFSTLTVSNMSPEDSSIYLCSVEESRYQETQYFGPGTRLLVL.

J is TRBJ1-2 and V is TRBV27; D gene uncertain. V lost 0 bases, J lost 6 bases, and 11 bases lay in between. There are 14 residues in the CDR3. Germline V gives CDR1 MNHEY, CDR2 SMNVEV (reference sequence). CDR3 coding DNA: TGTGCCAGCAGTTTATCGCAGGTTGGCGATGGCTACACCTTC. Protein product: CASSLSQVGDGYTF.

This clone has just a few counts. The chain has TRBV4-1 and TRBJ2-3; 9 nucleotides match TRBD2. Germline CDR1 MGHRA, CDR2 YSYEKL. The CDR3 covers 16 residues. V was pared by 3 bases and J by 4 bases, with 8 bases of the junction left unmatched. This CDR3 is CASSHGVAGDSDTQYF. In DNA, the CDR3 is TGCGCCAGCAGCCATGGGGTAGCGGGAGACTCAGATACGCAGTATTTT.

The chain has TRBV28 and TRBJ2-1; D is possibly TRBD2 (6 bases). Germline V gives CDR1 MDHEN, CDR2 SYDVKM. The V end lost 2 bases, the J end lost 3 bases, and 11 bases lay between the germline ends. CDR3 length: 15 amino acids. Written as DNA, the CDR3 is TGTGCCAGCAGTTTAAGAGGGACTCTCTACAATGAGCAGTTCTTC. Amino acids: CASSLRGTLYNEQFF.

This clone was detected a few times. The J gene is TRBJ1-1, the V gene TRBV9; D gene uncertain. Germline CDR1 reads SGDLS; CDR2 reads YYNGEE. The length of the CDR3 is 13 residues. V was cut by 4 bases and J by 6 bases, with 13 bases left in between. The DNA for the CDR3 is TGTGCCAGCAGCTTCTCTCAGGAGGCTGAAGCTTTCTTT. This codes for CASSFSQEAEAFF. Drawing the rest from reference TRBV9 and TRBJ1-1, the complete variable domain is DSGVTQTPKHLITATGQRVTLRCSPRSGDLSVYWYQQSLDQGLQFLIQYYNGEERAKGNILERFSAQQFPDLHSELNLSSLELGDSALYFCASSFSQEAEAFFGQGTRLTVV.

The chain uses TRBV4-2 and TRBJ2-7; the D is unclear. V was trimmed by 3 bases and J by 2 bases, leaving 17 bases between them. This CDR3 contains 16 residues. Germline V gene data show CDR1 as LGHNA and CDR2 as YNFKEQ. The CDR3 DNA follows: TGTGCCAGCAGCCACCCTGGCGGCGACGTAGCCTACGAGCAGTACTTC. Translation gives CASSHPGGDVAYEQYF.

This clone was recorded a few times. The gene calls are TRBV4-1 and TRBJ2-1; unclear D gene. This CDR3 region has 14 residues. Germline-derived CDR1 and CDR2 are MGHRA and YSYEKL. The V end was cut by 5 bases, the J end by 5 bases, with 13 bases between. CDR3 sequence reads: CASSGGLLHNEQFF. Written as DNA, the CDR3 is TGCGCCAGCAGCGGCGGTCTCCTTCACAATGAGCAGTTCTTC.

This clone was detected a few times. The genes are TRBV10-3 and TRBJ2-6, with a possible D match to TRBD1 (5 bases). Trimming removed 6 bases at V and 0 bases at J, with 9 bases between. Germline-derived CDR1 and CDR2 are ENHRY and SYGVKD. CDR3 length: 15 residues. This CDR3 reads CAISLDSSGANVLTF. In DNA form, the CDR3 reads TGTGCCATCAGCCTCGACAGCTCTGGGGCCAACGTCCTGACTTTC.

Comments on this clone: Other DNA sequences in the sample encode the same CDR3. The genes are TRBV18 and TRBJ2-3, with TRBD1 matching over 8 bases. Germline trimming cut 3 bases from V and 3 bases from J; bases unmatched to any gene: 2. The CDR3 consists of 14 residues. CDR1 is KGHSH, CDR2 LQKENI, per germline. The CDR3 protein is CASSPRQGTDTQYF. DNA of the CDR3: TGTGCCAGCTCACCTAGACAGGGGACAGATACGCAGTATTTT.